Given below is one T cell receptor beta chain in context. The table lists this clone with a few counts. What antigen it recognizes has not been identified. No much larger clone is present one base from it, and per-base qualities are unavailable. In the prospective study, participants were roughly 18 to 100 years old, resided in about 25 geographic areas of the United States, and were enrolled through a virtual design. Cohort assignment in the prospective study relied on participant-reported clinical history from a screening survey and a study questionnaire. In the prospective study, mobile phlebotomists collected whole blood, serum and a nasopharyngeal or oropharyngeal swab from each participant. Additional blood draws and questionnaires over an approximately 2-month period could optionally be provided by prospective study participants. Before DNA extraction, prospective study blood samples were shipped either frozen or at room temperature.

For CDR1 and CDR2, the germline V gene lists ENHRY and SYGVKD. Clipping removes 7 bases from V and 3 bases from J, with 15 as the unmatched junction base count. From cysteine to phenylalanine, the CDR3 is 17 amino acids long. Of the read, only the CDR3 DNA is kept; its 51 bases are in frame from base 1. The sample originates from a study of blood T cell repertoires in COVID-19 (dated by TCRdb to 2020 to 2022). For context, the study as a whole: Samples covering the acute and convalescent phases of COVID-19 were provided by collaborators in the United States, Italy and Spain. The repertoires were released in a freely available public database meant as a resource for research on the immune response to SARS-CoV-2. Samples came from the ongoing ImmuneRACE study (first 160 participants) plus 1,254 subjects from 6 global collaborators. The dataset comprised deeply sampled blood TCRbeta repertoires from subjects exposed to, actively infected with, or recovered from COVID-19. Nearly every sample came with metadata listing a de-identified subject ID, COVID-19 status, age in years and sex. The material from the prospective study consisted of cDNA or gDNA derived from T cells, B-cell-depleted T cells, or PBMCs. Where available, HLA class I and class II types were obtained from metadata supplied by the sample provider rather than from assay-based typing.

Study-level results and caveats: Clinical and demographic metadata were provided uncurated, with the amount varying by source and participant.

TCRbeta CDR3 regions were amplified from genomic DNA by means of the immunoSEQ Assay, a bias-controlled multiplex PCR. The authors processed their data as follows. The number of nucleated cells in each sample was estimated by amplification of reference gene primers within the assay. Sequence reads were collapsed and filtered to measure the absolute abundance of every unique TCRbeta CDR3 rearrangement. For each sample, productive Simpson clonality was calculated as the square root of Simpson's diversity index over productive rearrangements. Here the immuneACCESS table is served through TCRdb, limited to in-frame sequences with V and J called. Missing clones are a known gap in these copies; in checked studies unresolved V genes cover under half, and the rest lacks a known reason. V and J calls and clone size come straight from that table; D and trimming were deduced from the DNA. For this sample there are over 200,000 clones; roughly 90% appear just once. The top ten constitute approximately 10% of the sample.

The V gene is TRBV10-3 and the J gene is TRBJ1-2; 9 bases in the junction line up with TRBD1. The TCR was taken from a man younger than 30 with acute COVID-19. Sequencing used PBMCs or T cells enriched from blood (not recorded which). In nucleotide form, the sequence is TGTGCCATCAAAGGACAGGGGATAATGGGAGAGGACTATGGCTACACCTTC. It codes for CAIKGQGIMGEDYGYTF.